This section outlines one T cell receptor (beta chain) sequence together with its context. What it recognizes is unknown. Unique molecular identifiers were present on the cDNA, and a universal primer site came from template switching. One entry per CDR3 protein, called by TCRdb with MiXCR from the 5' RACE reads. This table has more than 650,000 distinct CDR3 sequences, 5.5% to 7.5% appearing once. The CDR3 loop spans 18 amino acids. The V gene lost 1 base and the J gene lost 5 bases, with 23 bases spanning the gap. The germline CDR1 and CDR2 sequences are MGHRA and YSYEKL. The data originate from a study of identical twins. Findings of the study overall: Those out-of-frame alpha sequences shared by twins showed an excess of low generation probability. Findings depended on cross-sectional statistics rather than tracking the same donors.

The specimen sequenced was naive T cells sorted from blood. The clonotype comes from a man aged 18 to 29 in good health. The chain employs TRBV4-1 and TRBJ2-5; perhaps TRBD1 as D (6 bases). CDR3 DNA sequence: TGCGCCAGCAGCCAAGCCCGACTATTACAGGGATTGTGGGAGACCCAGTACTTC. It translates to CASSQARLLQGLWETQYF.